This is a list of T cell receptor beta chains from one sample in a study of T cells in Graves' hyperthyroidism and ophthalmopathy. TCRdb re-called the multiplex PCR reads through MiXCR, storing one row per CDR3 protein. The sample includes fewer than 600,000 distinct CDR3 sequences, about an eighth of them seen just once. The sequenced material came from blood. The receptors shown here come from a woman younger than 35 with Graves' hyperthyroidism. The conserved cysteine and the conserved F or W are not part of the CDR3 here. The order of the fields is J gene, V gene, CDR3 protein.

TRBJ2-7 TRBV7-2 ASSRPGTSGSYEQY
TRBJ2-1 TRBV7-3 ASSLPGADEQF
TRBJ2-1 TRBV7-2 ASSLALLVGPHSYNEQF
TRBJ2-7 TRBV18 ASSPPSQSYEQY
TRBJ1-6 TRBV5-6 ASSFRTGGNSPLH
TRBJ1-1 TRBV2 ASRPNRVENTEAF
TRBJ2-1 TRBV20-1 SARDRRGGFGEQF
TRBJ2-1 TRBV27 ASRDPGGPHNEQF
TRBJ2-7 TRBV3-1 ASSQPGTGYEQY
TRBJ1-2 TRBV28 ASTSYRDGYT
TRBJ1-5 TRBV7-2 ASSSTLTGDNQPQH
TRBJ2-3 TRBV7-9 ASSFAGQGTQY
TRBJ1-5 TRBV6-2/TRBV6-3 ASSVPLVVSGVARFANQPQH
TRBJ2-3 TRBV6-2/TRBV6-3 ASTIADTQY
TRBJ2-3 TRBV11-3 ASSSRRDDTDTQY
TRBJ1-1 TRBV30 AAGTRGEAF
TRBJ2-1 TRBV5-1 ASSLEGGPGNEQF
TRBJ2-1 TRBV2 ASSTRGLAGGSEQF
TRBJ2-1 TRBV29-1 SVKTLLAGGLSSYNEQF
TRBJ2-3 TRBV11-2 ASSEGVGVSTDTQY
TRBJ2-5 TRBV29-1 SVAVNGQGAGETQY
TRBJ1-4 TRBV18 ASSPTGFDNEKLF
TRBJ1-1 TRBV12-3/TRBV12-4 ASRPSRDTEAF
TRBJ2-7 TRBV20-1 SVIRTSGRISYEQY
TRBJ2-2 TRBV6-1 ASTLTYTGELF
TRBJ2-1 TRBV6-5 ASSYRNREGEQF